Listed here is a single T cell receptor (beta chain). Its matching antigen is unknown. These data are taken from a study of shared clonotypes between healthy human individuals. Study-wide results and limits: Among a few donors, about 4.6% of naive CD4 clonotypes were found in common.

This was a deep-level run. The assay was immunoSEQ multiplex PCR, and TCRdb's table has in-frame clones only and misses some. The sample gives some 700,000 clones, about 92% of which show up once; around a third is in the top ten. CD8 memory combined CD45RO+ cells with CCR7-negative CD45RA+ TemRA cells. The CDR3 consists of 18 residues. Per the germline V gene, CDR1 is MNHEY and CDR2 is SMNVEV (reference sequence). V lost 8 bases to trimming and J lost 0 bases; unmatched junction nucleotides: 15. The clonotype comes from a man between 18 and 29 years old in good health. Some clones in this sample may be carry-over from other donors' samples. The sequenced sample consisted of memory CD8+ T cells from PBMCs. The sample's subset: CD45RO+ cells pooled with CCR7-negative TemRA cells. The genes are TRBV27 and TRBJ2-7; TRBD2 agrees at 11 bases. The CDR3 coding sequence is TGTGCCAGCCAACTCTCAAATGGACTAGCGGGTACCTCCTACGAGCAGTACTTC. Protein product: CASQLSNGLAGTSYEQYF.